This T cell receptor beta chain is drawn from a study of identical twins. Study-level results: A lower insertion count was a feature of abundant cord blood beta clonotypes, with no such feature in memory repertoires.

With regard to this clonotype: As yet, its antigen is unknown.

Template switching created a universal primer site, and the cDNA included unique molecular identifiers. TCRdb independently ran MiXCR on the 5' RACE reads; one entry per CDR3 protein. The repertoire holds approximately 600,000 distinct CDR3 sequences, with around 7.5% as singletons. The CDR3 has 14 amino acids. In germline, CDR1 is MDHEN, CDR2 SYDVKM. V lost 4 bases, J lost 0 bases, and 4 bases lay in between. This sample was shared with a second study, whose subject was yellow fever vaccine responses in identical twins.

Source material: PBMCs. The TCR sequence derives from a woman aged 18-35 years in good health. This chain links TRBV28 with TRBJ1-6; no clear D gene. The DNA for the CDR3 is TGTGCCAGCAGTTGGAGCTCCTATAATTCACCCCTCCACTTT. Translation: CASSWSSYNSPLHF.